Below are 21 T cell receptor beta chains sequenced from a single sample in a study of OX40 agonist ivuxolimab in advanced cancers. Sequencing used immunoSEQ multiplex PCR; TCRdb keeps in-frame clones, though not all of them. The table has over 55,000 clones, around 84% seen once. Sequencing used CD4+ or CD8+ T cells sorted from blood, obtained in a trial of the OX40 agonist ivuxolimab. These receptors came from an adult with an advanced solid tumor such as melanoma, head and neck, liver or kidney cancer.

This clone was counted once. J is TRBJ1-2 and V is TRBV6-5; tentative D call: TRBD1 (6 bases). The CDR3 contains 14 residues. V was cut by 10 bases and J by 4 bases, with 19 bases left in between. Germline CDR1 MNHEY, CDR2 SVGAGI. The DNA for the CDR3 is TGTGCCACCAAACCTCTGACAGGACGCTATGGCTACACCTTC. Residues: CATKPLTGRYGYTF.

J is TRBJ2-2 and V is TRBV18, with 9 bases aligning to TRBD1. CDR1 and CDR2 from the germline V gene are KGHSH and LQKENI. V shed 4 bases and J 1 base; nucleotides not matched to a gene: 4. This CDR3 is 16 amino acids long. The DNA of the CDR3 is TGTGCCAGCTCACTGGCGGGACAGGGGAACACCGGGGAGCTGTTTTTT. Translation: CASSLAGQGNTGELFF. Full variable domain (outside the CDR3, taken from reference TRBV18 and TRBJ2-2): NAGVMQNPRHLVRRRGQEARLRCSPMKGHSHVYWYRQLPEEGLKFMVYLQKENIIDESGMPKERFSAEFPKEGPSILRIQQVVRGDSAAYFCASSLAGQGNTGELFFGEGSRLTVL.

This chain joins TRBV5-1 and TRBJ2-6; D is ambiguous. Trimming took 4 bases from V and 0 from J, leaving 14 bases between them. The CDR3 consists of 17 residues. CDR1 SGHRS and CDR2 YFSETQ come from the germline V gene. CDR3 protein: CASSRQSPTSGANVLTF. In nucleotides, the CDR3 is TGCGCCAGCAGCCGACAAAGCCCGACCTCTGGGGCCAACGTCCTGACTTTC.

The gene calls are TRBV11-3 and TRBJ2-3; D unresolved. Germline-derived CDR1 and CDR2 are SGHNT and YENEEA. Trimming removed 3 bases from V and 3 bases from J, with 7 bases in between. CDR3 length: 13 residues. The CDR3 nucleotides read TGTGCCAGCAGCTTTCTGGGGACAGATACGCAGTATTTT. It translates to CASSFLGTDTQYF.

Here the CDR3 reads CASSLVGLNEKLFF. The CDR3 region has the DNA TGTGCCAGCAGCTTAGTGGGATTAAATGAAAAACTGTTTTTT. V and J are TRBV11-2 and TRBJ1-4, with unresolved D. Germline CDR1 is SGHAT and CDR2 is FQNNGV. V lost 1 base and J 5 bases, leaving 8 bases between the germline ends. This CDR3 contains 14 residues.

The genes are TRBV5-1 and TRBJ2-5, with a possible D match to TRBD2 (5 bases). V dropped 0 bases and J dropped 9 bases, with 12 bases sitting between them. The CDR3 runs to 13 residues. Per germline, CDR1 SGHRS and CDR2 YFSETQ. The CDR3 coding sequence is TGCGCCAGCAGCTTGGCAAAGACGGAGGCCCAGTACTTC. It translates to CASSLAKTEAQYF. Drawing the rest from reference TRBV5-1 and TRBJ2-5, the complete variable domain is KAGVTQTPRYLIKTRGQQVTLSCSPISGHRSVSWYQQTPGQGLQFLFEYFSETQRNKGNFPGRFSGRQFSNSRSEMNVSTLELGDSALYLCASSLAKTEAQYFGPGTRLLVL.

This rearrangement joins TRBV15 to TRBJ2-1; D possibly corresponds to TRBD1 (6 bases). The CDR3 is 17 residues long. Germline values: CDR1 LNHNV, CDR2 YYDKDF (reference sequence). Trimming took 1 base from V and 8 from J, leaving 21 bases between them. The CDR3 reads CATSRVRQASGFDEQFF. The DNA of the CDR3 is TGTGCCACCAGCAGAGTCCGACAGGCCTCGGGGTTCGATGAGCAGTTCTTC.

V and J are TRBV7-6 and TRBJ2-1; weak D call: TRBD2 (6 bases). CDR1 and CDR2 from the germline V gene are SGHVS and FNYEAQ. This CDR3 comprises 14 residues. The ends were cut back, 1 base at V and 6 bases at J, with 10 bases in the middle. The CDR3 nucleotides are TGTGCCAGCAGCTTAGGGAGGACTATCAATGAGCAGTTCTTC. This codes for CASSLGRTINEQFF.

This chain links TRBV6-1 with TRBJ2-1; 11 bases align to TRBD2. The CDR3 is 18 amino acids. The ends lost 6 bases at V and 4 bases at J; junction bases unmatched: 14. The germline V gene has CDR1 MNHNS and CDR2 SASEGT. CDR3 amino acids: CASSEYFHLAGGYNEQFF. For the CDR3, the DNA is TGTGCCAGCAGCGAATATTTCCATCTAGCGGGGGGATACAATGAGCAGTTCTTC.

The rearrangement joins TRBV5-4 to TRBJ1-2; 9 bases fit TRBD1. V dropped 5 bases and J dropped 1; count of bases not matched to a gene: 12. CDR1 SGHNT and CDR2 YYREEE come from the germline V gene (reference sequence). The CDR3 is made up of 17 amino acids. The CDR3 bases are TGTGCCAGCAGTTCCCCGACAGGGGGTATTAGTAACTATGGCTACACCTTC. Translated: CASSSPTGGISNYGYTF.

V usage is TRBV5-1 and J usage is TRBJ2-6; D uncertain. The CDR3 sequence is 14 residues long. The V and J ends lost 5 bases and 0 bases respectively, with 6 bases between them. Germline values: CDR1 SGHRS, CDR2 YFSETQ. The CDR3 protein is CASSRISGANVLTF. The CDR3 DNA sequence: TGCGCCAGCAGTAGGATCTCTGGGGCCAACGTCCTGACTTTC.

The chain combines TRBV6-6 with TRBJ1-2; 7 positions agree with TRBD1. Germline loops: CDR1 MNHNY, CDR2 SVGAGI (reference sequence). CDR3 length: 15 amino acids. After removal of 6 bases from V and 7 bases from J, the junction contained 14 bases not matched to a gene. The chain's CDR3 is CASSLTGQSLGGYTF. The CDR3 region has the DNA TGTGCCAGCAGCCTGACGGGACAGTCTCTAGGTGGCTACACCTTC.

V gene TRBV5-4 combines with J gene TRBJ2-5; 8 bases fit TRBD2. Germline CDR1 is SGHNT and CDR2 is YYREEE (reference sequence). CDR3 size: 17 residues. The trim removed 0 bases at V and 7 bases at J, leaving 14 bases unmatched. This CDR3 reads CASSLGGTRRGDGTQYF. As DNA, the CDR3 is TGTGCCAGCAGCTTGGGGGGGACTAGGAGGGGTGACGGGACCCAGTACTTC.

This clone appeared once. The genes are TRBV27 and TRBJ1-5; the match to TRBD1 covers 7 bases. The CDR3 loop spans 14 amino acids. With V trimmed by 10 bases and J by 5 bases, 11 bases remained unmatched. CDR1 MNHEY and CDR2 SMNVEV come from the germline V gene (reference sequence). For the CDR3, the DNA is TGTGCCACCAGGGAGGGGGCCGACCATCAGCCCCAGCATTTT. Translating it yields CATREGADHQPQHF.

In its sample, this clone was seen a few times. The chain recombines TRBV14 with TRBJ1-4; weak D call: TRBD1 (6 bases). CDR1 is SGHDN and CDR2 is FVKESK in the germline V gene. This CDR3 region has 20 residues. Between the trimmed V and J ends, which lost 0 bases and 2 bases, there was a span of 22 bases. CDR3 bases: TGTGCCAGCAGCCAAGATTGGTGGCCGATACTGGGGGCGACTAATGAAAAACTGTTTTTT. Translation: CASSQDWWPILGATNEKLFF.

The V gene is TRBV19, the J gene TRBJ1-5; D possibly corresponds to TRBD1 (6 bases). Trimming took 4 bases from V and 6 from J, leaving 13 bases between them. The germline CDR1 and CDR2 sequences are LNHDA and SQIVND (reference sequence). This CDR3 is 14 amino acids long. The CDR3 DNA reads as TGTGCCAGTAGTAATGGACAGACACTTCAGCCCCAGCATTTT. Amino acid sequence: CASSNGQTLQPQHF.

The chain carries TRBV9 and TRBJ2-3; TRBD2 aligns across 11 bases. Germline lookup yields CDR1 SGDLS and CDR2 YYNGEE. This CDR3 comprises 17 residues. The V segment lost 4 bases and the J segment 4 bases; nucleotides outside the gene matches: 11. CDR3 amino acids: CASSPRLAGQGPDTQYF. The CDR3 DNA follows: TGTGCCAGCAGCCCACGACTAGCGGGACAGGGCCCAGATACGCAGTATTTT. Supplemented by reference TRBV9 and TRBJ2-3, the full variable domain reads DSGVTQTPKHLITATGQRVTLRCSPRSGDLSVYWYQQSLDQGLQFLIQYYNGEERAKGNILERFSAQQFPDLHSELNLSSLELGDSALYFCASSPRLAGQGPDTQYFGPGTRLTVL.

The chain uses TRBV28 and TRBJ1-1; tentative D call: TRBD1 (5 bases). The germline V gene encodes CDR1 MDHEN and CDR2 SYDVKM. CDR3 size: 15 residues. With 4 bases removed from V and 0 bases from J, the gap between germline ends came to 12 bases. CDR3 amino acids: CASSWVQGLNTEAFF. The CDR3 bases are TGTGCCAGCAGTTGGGTTCAGGGCCTGAACACTGAAGCTTTCTTT.

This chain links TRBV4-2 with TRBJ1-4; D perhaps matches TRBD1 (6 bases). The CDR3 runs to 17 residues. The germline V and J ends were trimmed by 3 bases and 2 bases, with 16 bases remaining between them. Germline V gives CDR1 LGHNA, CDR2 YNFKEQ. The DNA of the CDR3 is TGTGCCAGCAGCCAGTATGACAGGTTAAGTACTAATGAAAAACTGTTTTTT. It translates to CASSQYDRLSTNEKLFF.

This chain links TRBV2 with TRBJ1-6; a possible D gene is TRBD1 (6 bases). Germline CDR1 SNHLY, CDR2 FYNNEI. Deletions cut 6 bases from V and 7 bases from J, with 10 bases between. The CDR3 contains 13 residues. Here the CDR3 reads CASRDSRNSPLHF. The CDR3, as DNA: TGTGCCAGCAGGGACAGTCGAAATTCACCCCTCCACTTT.

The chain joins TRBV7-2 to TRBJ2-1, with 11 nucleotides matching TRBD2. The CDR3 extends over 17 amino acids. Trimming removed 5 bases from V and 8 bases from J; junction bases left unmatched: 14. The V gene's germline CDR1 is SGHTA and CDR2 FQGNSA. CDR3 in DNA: TGTGCCAGCAGCGGCAGGCTAGCGGGGGGCATCGGGGATGAGCAGTTCTTC. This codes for CASSGRLAGGIGDEQFF.